These 16 T cell receptor beta chains came from one sample sequenced in a study of T cell responses to AZD1222 COVID-19 vaccine. Only in-frame clones appear in the TCRdb table, and some are missing; sequencing was by immunoSEQ multiplex PCR. The sample shows roughly 150,000 clones, around 90% of them seen only once. Specimen: peripheral blood, collected on day 0 of AZD1222 vaccination. Receptor source: an adult in good health.

In this sample, this clone turned up a few times. The chain couples TRBV6-5 to TRBJ2-7; unclear D gene. The CDR3 totals 11 residues. Germline values: CDR1 MNHEY, CDR2 SVGAGI. Trimming removed 8 bases at V and 2 bases at J, with 7 bases between. CDR3 region: CASGPPYEQYF. DNA for the CDR3: TGTGCCAGCGGCCCACCCTACGAGCAGTACTTC.

The rearrangement links TRBV6-2 or TRBV6-3 to TRBJ1-1; unclear D gene. The V gene's germline CDR1 is MNHEY and CDR2 SVGEGT. The CDR3 length is 12 residues. Trimming cost V 5 bases and J 3 bases, with 7 bases left between them. The CDR3 DNA sequence: TGTGCCAGCAGTCGGGCCTACACTGAAGCTTTCTTT. It is translated as CASSRAYTEAFF.

This sequence joins TRBV27 and TRBJ1-6; weak D call: TRBD1 (6 bases). Trimming stripped 4 bases from V and 7 bases from J, with 11 bases between. From germline, CDR1 is MNHEY and CDR2 SMNVEV (reference sequence). This CDR3 has 14 amino acids. The CDR3 DNA follows: TGTGCCAGCAGTTCCGGGGGCCGGAATTCACCCCTCCACTTT. As protein: CASSSGGRNSPLHF.

The J gene is TRBJ1-1, the V gene TRBV7-2; a weak D match, TRBD1 (5 bases). V shed 1 base and J shed 1 base, with 13 bases lying between them. Germline CDR1 SGHTA, CDR2 FQGNSA. The length of the CDR3 is 16 residues. CDR3 residues: CASSLGGWSRNTEAFF. The DNA of the CDR3 is TGTGCCAGCAGCTTAGGGGGGTGGTCGAGGAACACTGAAGCTTTCTTT.

The CDR3 reads CASSLFREGGFEQYF. As DNA, the CDR3 is TGTGCCAGCAGCCTTTTTCGGGAAGGGGGGTTCGAGCAGTACTTC. This chain links TRBV28 with TRBJ2-7; TRBD1 or TRBD2 may be the D gene (6 bases each). V was cut by 6 bases and J by 6 bases, with 21 bases left in between. Germline CDR1 and CDR2: MDHEN and SYDVKM. The CDR3 is made up of 15 amino acids.

The chain links TRBV3-1 (or the pseudogene TRBV3-2) to TRBJ2-5; 10 nucleotides agree with TRBD2. The trim removed 1 base at V and 3 bases at J, leaving 5 bases unmatched. The CDR3 covers 16 residues. Germline-derived CDR1 and CDR2 are LGHDT and YNNKEL (reference sequence). In nucleotides, the CDR3 is TGTGCCAGCAGCCAAGGTTTTCTAGCGGGAGAAGAGACCCAGTACTTC. Its translation: CASSQGFLAGEETQYF.

The gene calls are TRBV5-3 and TRBJ1-5, with D possibly being TRBD1 (5 bases). TRBV5-3 falls under the ORF class, with uncertain function. This CDR3 is 17 amino acids long. Between the trimmed V and J ends, which lost 1 base and 2 bases, there was a span of 16 bases. In DNA form, the CDR3 reads TGTGCCAGAAGCTTGAGACCGAGCAGGGACCGCAATCAGCCCCAGCATTTT. This codes for CARSLRPSRDRNQPQHF.

V and J are TRBV4-2 and TRBJ1-3; D is perhaps TRBD1 (5 bases). This CDR3 has 13 residues. The V end lost 8 bases, the J end lost 3 bases, and 11 bases lay between the germline ends. Looked up from germline, CDR1 is LGHNA and CDR2 is YNFKEQ. In DNA form, the CDR3 reads TGTGCCAGCTGGGGAGGGGATGGAAACACCATATATTTT. Encoded protein: CASWGGDGNTIYF.

The chain carries TRBV3-1 (or the pseudogene TRBV3-2) and TRBJ1-2, with TRBD1 as a possible D gene (5 bases). The ends were cut back, 3 bases at V and 6 bases at J, with 23 bases in the middle. The CDR3 is 17 residues long. CDR1 and CDR2 from the germline V gene are LGHDT and YNNKEL (reference sequence). CDR3 sequence: CASSQGQIRVGVDGYTF. The CDR3 region has the DNA TGTGCCAGCAGCCAGGGGCAAATCAGGGTGGGAGTTGATGGCTACACCTTC.

The V gene is TRBV28, the J gene TRBJ1-5; the match to TRBD1 covers 10 bases. In germline, CDR1 is MDHEN, CDR2 SYDVKM. V shed 3 bases, J shed 2 bases, and the junction held 10 bases outside the gene matches. The CDR3 is 18 amino acids. The CDR3 spells CASSFLTGGQSRNQPQHF. The CDR3, as DNA: TGTGCCAGCAGTTTTCTGACAGGGGGCCAGTCGCGCAATCAGCCCCAGCATTTT.

V gene TRBV18 combines with J gene TRBJ1-1, with 7 bases fitting TRBD1. The CDR3 length is 15 residues. Trimming at V came to 4 bases and at J to 0 bases, leaving 5 bases not matched to a gene. The germline V gene has CDR1 KGHSH and CDR2 LQKENI. CDR3 DNA sequence: TGTGCCAGCTCACTCATTGGGACAGTGAACACTGAAGCTTTCTTT. It codes for CASSLIGTVNTEAFF.

The rearrangement joins TRBV19 to TRBJ1-5; D may be TRBD1 (5 bases). Germline CDR1 reads LNHDA; CDR2 reads SQIVND (reference sequence). V lost 6 bases and J 0 bases, leaving 12 bases between the germline ends. The CDR3 runs to 15 residues. CDR3 DNA sequence: TGTGCCAGTAGCACAGGACGGGGTAGCAATCAGCCCCAGCATTTT. It specifies CASSTGRGSNQPQHF.

This clone appeared a single time. The rearrangement joins TRBV19 to TRBJ2-1; 7 bases align to TRBD1. The ends lost 4 bases at V and 7 bases at J; junction bases unmatched: 10. Germline CDR1 reads LNHDA; CDR2 reads SQIVND (reference sequence). The CDR3 runs 15 residues. CDR3 DNA: TGTGCCAGTAGTACCCGACAGGGCCCGAGGAATGAGCAGTTCTTC. Translation: CASSTRQGPRNEQFF. Full variable domain (remainder filled in from reference TRBV19 and TRBJ2-1): DGGITQSPKYLFRKEGQNVTLSCEQNLNHDAMYWYRQDPGQGLRLIYYSQIVNDFQKGDIAEGYSVSREKKESFPLTVTSAQKNPTAFYLCASSTRQGPRNEQFFGPGTRLTVL.

The sample holds one count of this clone. The V call is TRBV5-1, the J call TRBJ1-4, with 9 bases matching TRBD1. The ends lost 4 bases at V and 5 bases at J; junction bases unmatched: 3. The CDR3 consists of 14 residues. Germline CDR1 is SGHRS and CDR2 is YFSETQ. The CDR3 DNA reads as TGCGCCAGCAGCCCCGGGACAGGGAATGAAAAACTGTTTTTT. It encodes CASSPGTGNEKLFF.

V gene TRBV5-4 combines with J gene TRBJ2-5; D might be TRBD1 or TRBD2, each matching 5 bases. The CDR3 length is 13 residues. Germline CDR1 SGHNT, CDR2 YYREEE (reference sequence). The V and J ends lost 4 bases and 5 bases respectively, with 12 bases between them. DNA of the CDR3: TGTGCCAGCAGCCCCGGGACCAGGGAGACCCAGTACTTC. This gives the protein CASSPGTRETQYF.

This clone was detected only once. J is TRBJ2-1 and V is TRBV7-3, with TRBD2 identical over 8 bases. V was clipped by 5 bases and J by 12 bases; unmatched bases: 18. Germline V gene lookup returns CDR1 SGHTA and CDR2 FQGTGA. CDR3 length: 16 amino acids. The CDR3 protein is CASSRGPPGLGHGQFF. CDR3 nucleotide sequence: TGTGCCAGCAGCCGCGGCCCCCCGGGACTAGGACATGGGCAGTTCTTC.